The 13 T cell receptor beta chains in this list originate from one sample, sequenced in a study of shared clonotypes between healthy human individuals. Profiled with immunoSEQ multiplex PCR; TCRdb holds only in-frame clones, not every one. Among 780,000 or so clones, roughly two thirds were seen once, and the ten largest hold roughly 1.8%. The sample taken for sequencing was memory CD4+ T cells sorted from blood. The subset was: CD45RA-negative fraction. Receptor source: a woman in her twenties or thirties in good health.

This sequence joins TRBV5-1 and TRBJ2-3; 10 nucleotides align to TRBD1. V shed 5 bases and J 4 bases; nucleotides not matched to a gene: 4. This CDR3 region has 14 residues. Looked up from germline, CDR1 is SGHRS and CDR2 is YFSETQ. CDR3 in amino acids: CASRPGTGADTQYF. CDR3 bases: TGCGCCAGCAGACCCGGGACAGGGGCAGATACGCAGTATTTT.

This clone was recorded once. The chain uses TRBV11-3 and TRBJ2-3, with TRBD2 identical over 8 bases. J lost 2 bases, V lost 1 base, and 8 bases had no gene match. The CDR3 runs 17 residues. Germline V lookup: CDR1 SGHNT, CDR2 YENEEA. The CDR3 loop is CASSLVGTRPYTDTQYF. CDR3 sequence (DNA): TGTGCCAGCAGCTTAGTAGGGACTAGGCCCTACACAGATACGCAGTATTTT.

This clone was recorded only once. The chain couples TRBV19 to TRBJ1-3; 9 nucleotides line up with TRBD1. CDR1 and CDR2 from the germline V gene are LNHDA and SQIVND (reference sequence). V lost 4 bases to trimming and J lost 0 bases; unmatched junction nucleotides: 7. The CDR3 totals 17 residues. The CDR3 protein is CASSKGQGKISGNTIYF. In DNA form, the CDR3 reads TGTGCCAGTAGTAAGGGACAGGGCAAGATCTCTGGAAACACCATATATTTT.

The rearrangement links TRBV6-6 to TRBJ1-2, with D uncertain. The CDR3 is 13 amino acids. CDR1 and CDR2 from the germline V gene are MNHNY and SVGAGI (reference sequence). V lost 6 bases, J lost 10 bases, and 18 bases lay in between. CDR3 loop: CASSLRASMDYTF. CDR3 DNA sequence: TGTGCCAGCAGCCTCCGGGCATCTATGGACTACACCTTC.

There are a few counts of this clone. Different DNA sequences within this sample yield the same CDR3. The gene calls are TRBV29-1 and TRBJ2-7; TRBD2 matches 9 bases. Germline V gives CDR1 SQVTM, CDR2 ANQGSEA. The CDR3 is made up of 15 amino acids. V shed 3 bases, J shed 4 bases, and the junction held 10 bases outside the gene matches. The CDR3, as DNA: TGCAGCGTTGAGGGAGTAGCGGGGGATTTATACGAGCAGTACTTC. It codes for CSVEGVAGDLYEQYF.

The V call is TRBV28, the J call TRBJ1-1; D perhaps matches TRBD1 (5 bases). The CDR3 contains 11 residues. From germline, CDR1 is MDHEN and CDR2 SYDVKM. The V and J ends lost 5 bases and 10 bases respectively, with 11 bases between them. The chain's CDR3 is CASSAGSRAFF. The DNA of the CDR3 is TGTGCCAGCAGTGCAGGGTCAAGAGCTTTCTTT.

The chain couples TRBV29-1 to TRBJ2-7, with 7 bases lining up with TRBD1. The CDR3 contains 12 residues. Germline values: CDR1 SQVTM, CDR2 ANQGSEA. Trimming cost V 2 bases and J 2 bases; bases outside gene matches: 0. The CDR3 coding sequence is TGCAGCGTTGAACAGGGGGCCTACGAGCAGTACTTC. The encoded protein is CSVEQGAYEQYF.

The count of this clone is one. The same CDR3 arises from other DNA sequences in this sample as well. The genes are TRBV5-1 and TRBJ2-7; TRBD1 agrees at 9 bases. The V segment lost 4 bases and the J segment 2 bases; nucleotides outside the gene matches: 4. The germline V gene has CDR1 SGHRS and CDR2 YFSETQ. This CDR3 spans 14 amino acids. CDR3 bases: TGCGCCAGCAGCACCGGACAGGGGCCCTACGAGCAGTACTTC. Translated, it gives CASSTGQGPYEQYF.

Turning to this clone: The sample holds other DNA sequences that translate to the same CDR3. The chain uses TRBV10-1 and TRBJ2-5; 7 bases agree with TRBD2. This CDR3 is 12 amino acids long. V trimming: 3 bases; J trimming: 5 bases; junction bases outside the gene matches: 0. The germline gives CDR1 WNHNN, CDR2 SYGVQD (reference sequence). DNA of the CDR3: TGCGCCAGCAGTGATAGCGGGGAGACCCAGTACTTC. Its translation is CASSDSGETQYF.

This clone was picked up many times. This rearrangement joins TRBV6-4 to TRBJ2-7; D possibly corresponds to TRBD1 (6 bases). Trimming pared 0 bases from V and 3 bases from J, leaving 24 bases between. The CDR3 extends over 19 amino acids. Germline loops: CDR1 MRHNA, CDR2 SNTAGT. In DNA, the CDR3 is TGTGCCAGCAGTGACTCGAGGGCAGGGTTTGAGCAGGGGTTCTACGAGCAGTACTTC. This codes for CASSDSRAGFEQGFYEQYF.

V usage is TRBV28 and J usage is TRBJ2-7, with 7 bases aligning to TRBD2. CDR1 is MDHEN, CDR2 SYDVKM, per germline. V was pared by 10 bases and J by 4 bases, with 16 bases of the junction left unmatched. The CDR3 contains 15 residues. The CDR3 loop is CATNRVGGGRYEQYF. The CDR3 DNA reads as TGTGCCACCAATAGGGTTGGGGGAGGGCGGTACGAGCAGTACTTC.

The CDR3 sequence is CASSGKGGEGNQPQHF. The CDR3 DNA reads TGTGCCAGTAGCGGCAAGGGGGGCGAGGGCAATCAGCCCCAGCATTTT. V usage is TRBV19 and J usage is TRBJ1-5, with a possible D match to TRBD1 (6 bases). V dropped 6 bases and J dropped 2 bases, with 17 bases sitting between them. This CDR3 contains 16 residues. Looked up from germline, CDR1 is LNHDA and CDR2 is SQIVND (reference sequence). The full variable domain, in which reference TRBV19 and TRBJ1-5 provide the parts outside the CDR3, is DGGITQSPKYLFRKEGQNVTLSCEQNLNHDAMYWYRQDPGQGLRLIYYSQIVNDFQKGDIAEGYSVSREKKESFPLTVTSAQKNPTAFYLCASSGKGGEGNQPQHFGDGTRLSIL.

The V gene is TRBV6-4, the J gene TRBJ2-2, with 8 bases fitting TRBD2. After removal of 4 bases from V and 7 bases from J, the junction contained 20 bases not matched to a gene. There are 19 residues in the CDR3. Germline lookup yields CDR1 MRHNA and CDR2 SNTAGT. The CDR3 protein is CASSVDYSGSGIDIGELFF. The CDR3 coding sequence is TGTGCCAGCAGTGTCGACTACTCGGGTAGCGGGATCGACATCGGGGAGCTGTTTTTT.